Below are 6 T cell receptor beta chains sequenced from a single sample in a study of T cell repertoires in cytomegalovirus infection. TCRdb reprocessed the reads with MiXCR, giving one entry per CDR3 protein. The data show approximately 70,000 distinct CDR3 sequences, about 4.2% seen once. Sequenced: PBMCs. The receptors were sampled from a human donor in good health (CMV status not recorded). Some clones in this sample may be carry-over from other donors' samples.

At least ten counts were recorded for this clonotype. This chain connects TRBV29-1 to TRBJ2-5; TRBD1 matches 7 bases. This CDR3 region has 12 residues. The trim removed 7 bases at V and 4 bases at J, leaving 6 bases unmatched. CDR1 SQVTM and CDR2 ANQGSEA come from the germline V gene. The CDR3 DNA reads TGCAGCGACCGACAGGGTTCAGAGACCCAGTACTTC. This encodes CSDRQGSETQYF.

Concerning this clonotype: One base away lies a much larger clone, so this may be a sequencing read error. This sequence joins TRBV10-3 and TRBJ1-5; D remains unclear. CDR3 length: 15 residues. The V gene's germline CDR1 is ENHRY and CDR2 SYGVKD. The CDR3 coding sequence is TGTGCCATCAGTGAGTCAACTGGCGGCAATCAGCCCAAGCATTTT. Its translation is CAISESTGGNQPKHF.

This clonotype was picked up a small number of times. The V and J genes are TRBV7-2 and TRBJ2-5, with D perhaps matching TRBD1 or TRBD2 (5 bases each). Germline V CDR1 and CDR2: SGHTA, FQGNSA. The CDR3 has 16 amino acids. The V end lost 4 bases, the J end lost 4 bases, and 19 bases lay between the germline ends. The CDR3 reads CASSYIIFGAAETQYF. The CDR3 DNA sequence: TGTGCCAGCAGCTATATAATATTCGGGGCAGCAGAGACCCAGTACTTC.

CDR3 nucleotide sequence: TGTGCCAGCAGCCCCCGGTCAGGCGATCAGCCCCAGCATTTT. Its translation: CASSPRSGDQPQHF. The chain links TRBV7-2 to TRBJ1-5, with D hard to call. Germline CDR1 and CDR2: SGHTA and FQGNSA. The CDR3 consists of 14 residues. Deletions cut 5 bases from V and 5 bases from J, with 13 bases between.

This clonotype has a count of ten or more. The V call is TRBV7-8, the J call TRBJ2-7; TRBD2 matches at 10 bases. CDR3 length equals 15 residues. In germline, CDR1 is SGHVS, CDR2 FQNEAQ. The V and J ends lost 5 bases and 4 bases, in that order; junction bases with no gene match: 8. CDR3 protein: CASSPRPGLAYEQYF. Written as DNA, the CDR3 is TGTGCCAGCAGCCCCCGCCCGGGACTAGCGTACGAGCAGTACTTC.

This clonotype came up many times. The rearrangement joins TRBV11-2 to TRBJ2-5; 7 bases are a match to TRBD1. Trimming at V came to 1 base and at J to 7 bases, leaving 9 bases not matched to a gene. Per the germline V gene, CDR1 is SGHAT and CDR2 is FQNNGV. CDR3 length: 15 residues. The CDR3: CASSLALDRDGTQYF. CDR3 sequence (DNA): TGTGCCAGCAGCTTAGCCCTTGACAGGGATGGGACCCAGTACTTC.